This T cell receptor beta chain was retrieved from a study of blood T cell repertoires in COVID-19. Study as a whole: Samples came from the United States, Italy and Spain, spanning acute and convalescent COVID-19. T cells, B-cell-depleted T cells, or PBMCs provided the cDNA or gDNA that served as material.

In the original workflow: Amplification of reference gene primers provided the estimated nucleated cell counts. TCRdb keeps only in-frame clones here, not all; method: immunoSEQ multiplex PCR. Clone size and V and J calls were adopted from that table, with D and trimming inferred from the DNA. The repertoire has 90,000 to 100,000 clones, 85% of them found once; the top ten carry around 39%. This CDR3 comprises 15 residues. The germline V gene encodes CDR1 MGHDK and CDR2 SYGVNS. Germline trimming cut 4 bases from V and 6 bases from J; bases unmatched to any gene: 10. The chain combines TRBV25-1 with TRBJ2-7, with 9 nucleotides matching TRBD1. The source material was peripheral blood. This TCR derives from an older man with acute or convalescent COVID-19. As DNA, the CDR3 is TGTGCCAGCAGTGCTCCGGGACAGGGTGGAGCCGAGCAGTACTTC. It encodes CASSAPGQGGAEQYF.